These T cell receptor beta chains were read from a single sample in a study of blood T cell repertoires in COVID-19. Generated by immunoSEQ multiplex PCR, the TCRdb table keeps only in-frame clones and is missing some. The sample consists of 350,000 to 400,000 clones, around nine tenths of them appearing once. The sample was peripheral blood. Every receptor here comes from a woman in her fifties or sixties with COVID-19, enrolled during active disease. CDR3s include the opening cysteine and the closing phenylalanine or tryptophan. D genes are given only for firm matches. Size tells how often a clone was seen (once, few, many) or the class of an expanded clone, and some rows leave it out.

D gene	V gene	clone size	CDR3 length	J gene	CDR3 protein	CDR3 DNA
TRBD1	TRBV6-5	-	15	TRBJ2-2	CASSLTGQTTVELFF	TGTGCCAGCAGCCTGACGGGACAGACTACCGTAGAGCTGTTTTTT
TRBD2	TRBV4-3	-	16	TRBJ2-1	CASSQRSSGAPREQFF	TGCGCCAGCAGCCAGAGGTCTAGCGGGGCCCCAAGGGAGCAGTTCTTC
TRBD2	TRBV19	-	14	TRBJ2-7	CASSASGGAYEQYF	TGTGCCAGTAGTGCTAGCGGGGGGGCTTACGAGCAGTACTTC
-	TRBV3-1/TRBV3-2	-	15	TRBJ2-5	CASSQVGLGRETQYF	TGTGCCAGCAGCCAAGTGGGCCTCGGTCGGGAGACCCAGTACTTC
TRBD2	TRBV9	-	16	TRBJ2-5	CASSVEGSSGQETQYF	TGTGCCAGCAGCGTAGAGGGGTCTAGCGGACAAGAGACCCAGTACTTC
TRBD1	TRBV5-6	-	15	TRBJ2-7	CASSPGQGGAYEQYF	TGTGCCAGCAGCCCAGGACAGGGAGGTGCCTACGAGCAGTACTTC
TRBD1	TRBV4-3	many	18	TRBJ2-6	CASSREPGQGTGANVLTF	TGCGCCAGCAGCCGAGAACCGGGACAGGGTACTGGGGCCAACGTCCTGACTTTC
-	TRBV18	-	15	TRBJ1-3	CASSPSVDKGNTIYF	TGTGCCAGCTCACCTTCCGTCGACAAGGGAAACACCATATATTTT
TRBD1	TRBV6-5	-	14	TRBJ1-2	CASKPTGFSYGYTF	TGTGCCAGCAAACCGACAGGGTTCAGCTATGGCTACACCTTC
-	TRBV30	-	10	TRBJ2-2	CAFFSGELFF	TGTGCCTTTTTTAGCGGGGAGCTGTTTTTT
TRBD2	TRBV7-2	once	17	TRBJ2-3	CASSLKLVAGVTDTQYF	TGTGCCAGCAGCTTAAAGTTAGTAGCGGGGGTCACAGATACGCAGTATTTT
-	TRBV30	-	13	TRBJ1-2	CAWSETGARGYTF	TGTGCCTGGAGCGAGACCGGAGCTCGGGGCTACACCTTC
-	TRBV5-5	once	13	TRBJ1-5	CASSFRGNQPQHF	TGTGCCAGCAGCTTTAGGGGAAATCAGCCCCAGCATTTT
TRBD1	TRBV3-1/TRBV3-2	-	17	TRBJ1-4	CASSPRGQVIIGEKLFF	TGTGCCAGCAGCCCGAGAGGACAGGTTATTATCGGCGAAAAACTGTTTTTT
TRBD1	TRBV13	-	17	TRBJ2-1	CASSLEREGANHNEQFF	TGTGCCAGCAGCTTAGAACGCGAGGGGGCCAACCACAATGAGCAGTTCTTC
TRBD1	TRBV5-1	-	13	TRBJ2-7	CASSRTTGNEQYF	TGCGCCAGCAGCCGGACGACAGGGAACGAGCAGTACTTC
TRBD1	TRBV6-1	-	18	TRBJ2-6	CASSGEQGTYSGANVLTF	TGTGCCAGCAGTGGAGAACAGGGGACCTACTCTGGGGCCAACGTCCTGACTTTC
-	TRBV6-4	once	14	TRBJ1-1	CASSLTPGRTEAFF	TGTGCCAGCAGTTTGACTCCCGGAAGAACTGAAGCTTTCTTT
-	TRBV25-1	once	11	TRBJ2-7	CASSAGREQYF	TGTGCCAGCAGTGCTGGGAGGGAGCAGTACTTC
-	TRBV9	-	17	TRBJ1-4	CASTRGRGASANEKLFF	TGTGCCAGCACGAGAGGGCGGGGGGCCTCGGCTAATGAAAAACTGTTTTTT
-	TRBV4-1	-	15	TRBJ1-3	CASSQWRATGNTIYF	TGCGCCAGCAGCCAATGGCGGGCCACTGGAAACACCATATATTTT
TRBD1	TRBV10-3	-	15	TRBJ1-1	CAISGGQGANTEAFF	TGTGCCATCAGTGGGGGACAGGGGGCGAACACTGAAGCTTTCTTT
-	TRBV10-3	-	15	TRBJ1-2	CAITASGEVDYGYTF	TGTGCCATCACCGCGAGCGGGGAGGTGGACTATGGCTACACCTTC
-	TRBV7-9	-	12	TRBJ1-1	CASSLVQGIAFF	TGTGCCAGCAGCTTAGTACAGGGTATCGCTTTCTTT
TRBD1	TRBV27	-	14	TRBJ1-1	CASTLTGTNTEAFF	TGTGCCAGCACCTTGACAGGGACGAACACTGAAGCTTTCTTT
TRBD2	TRBV7-9	-	14	TRBJ2-7	CASGLAGGQGGQYF	TGTGCCAGCGGGCTAGCGGGGGGCCAAGGAGGGCAGTACTTC
-	TRBV7-3	-	15	TRBJ2-6	CASSPRFSGANVLTF	TGTGCCAGCAGCCCTAGATTCTCTGGGGCCAACGTCCTGACTTTC
TRBD1	TRBV18	-	14	TRBJ2-2	CASSEDRVAGELFF	TGTGCCAGCTCAGAGGACAGGGTGGCCGGGGAGCTGTTTTTT
TRBD1	TRBV5-1	-	14	TRBJ1-1	CASSFRDRETEAFF	TGCGCCAGCAGCTTTCGAGACAGGGAGACTGAAGCTTTCTTT
-	TRBV7-9	-	15	TRBJ2-5	CASSLVQTSGETQYF	TGTGCCAGCAGCTTAGTACAAACAAGCGGGGAGACCCAGTACTTC
-	TRBV9	-	11	TRBJ1-1	CASSVGAEAFF	TGTGCCAGCAGCGTAGGAGCTGAAGCTTTCTTT
-	TRBV30	-	15	TRBJ1-5	CAWSAATGPNQPQHF	TGTGCCTGGAGTGCGGCCACAGGGCCCAATCAGCCCCAGCATTTT
TRBD2	TRBV7-2	-	16	TRBJ2-5	CASSYGLAAFQETQYF	TGTGCCAGCAGCTACGGACTAGCGGCTTTCCAAGAGACCCAGTACTTC
-	TRBV7-2	few	14	TRBJ2-3	CASSLGGAADTQYF	TGTGCCAGCAGCTTAGGTGGGGCGGCGGATACGCAGTATTTT
TRBD2	TRBV6-2/TRBV6-3	-	15	TRBJ2-5	CASSYQRGVQETQYF	TGTGCCAGCAGTTACCAGCGGGGGGTCCAGGAGACCCAGTACTTC
-	TRBV29-1	-	12	TRBJ2-3	CSVDSPTDTQYF	TGCAGCGTTGACTCCCCCACAGATACGCAGTATTTT
TRBD1	TRBV14	-	14	TRBJ1-4	CASSRGQFYEKLFF	TGTGCCAGCAGCCGGGGACAGTTTTATGAAAAACTGTTTTTT
TRBD1	TRBV4-1	-	15	TRBJ2-2	CASSPPDRDTGELFF	TGCGCCAGCAGCCCCCCGGACAGGGACACCGGGGAGCTGTTTTTT
-	TRBV29-1	-	18	TRBJ2-6	CSVEEWAHRHSGANVLTF	TGCAGCGTTGAAGAATGGGCACACAGACACTCTGGGGCCAACGTCCTGACTTTC
-	TRBV25-1	once	13	TRBJ1-2	CASSDPGSDGYTF	TGTGCCAGCAGTGACCCCGGGTCGGATGGCTACACCTTC
-	TRBV5-5	-	16	TRBJ1-6	CASSPGGVLRNSPLHF	TGTGCCAGCAGCCCGGGAGGGGTCCTTAGGAATTCACCCCTCCACTTT
TRBD2	TRBV3-1/TRBV3-2	-	18	TRBJ2-3	CASSQGGRLAGIILGQYF	TGTGCCAGCAGCCAAGGAGGGAGGCTAGCGGGGATCATTTTGGGGCAGTATTTT
TRBD1	TRBV19	-	13	TRBJ1-4	CASSYRGGEKLFF	TGTGCCAGTAGTTACAGGGGGGGTGAAAAACTGTTTTTT
-	TRBV3-1/TRBV3-2	once	14	TRBJ2-5	CASSRRDFQETQYF	TGTGCCAGCAGCCGCCGGGACTTCCAAGAGACCCAGTACTTC
-	TRBV7-2	few	14	TRBJ2-7	CASSLAPLTYEQYF	TGTGCCAGCAGCTTAGCCCCACTTACTTACGAGCAGTACTTC
-	TRBV19	-	11	TRBJ1-3	CASTRGNTIYF	TGTGCCAGTACTAGAGGAAACACCATATATTTT
TRBD1	TRBV11-3	-	15	TRBJ1-5	CASSPTGANNQPQHF	TGTGCCAGCAGCCCCACAGGGGCGAACAATCAGCCCCAGCATTTT
TRBD1	TRBV12-3/TRBV12-4	-	13	TRBJ2-7	CASSDGQVDEQYF	TGTGCCAGCAGTGACGGACAGGTCGACGAGCAGTACTTC
-	TRBV6-5	-	14	TRBJ1-1	CASSKQAWDTEAFF	TGTGCCAGCAGTAAGCAGGCGTGGGACACTGAAGCTTTCTTT
-	TRBV18	few	15	TRBJ2-5	CASSSSPPPQETQYF	TGTGCCAGCTCGAGCTCACCACCCCCCCAAGAGACCCAGTACTTC
TRBD1	TRBV9	-	14	TRBJ1-2	CASSVDGDRGLFTF	TGTGCCAGCAGCGTAGATGGGGACAGGGGGTTGTTCACCTTC
-	TRBV20-1	-	11	TRBJ1-2	CSAQEGYGYTF	TGCAGTGCTCAGGAGGGCTATGGCTACACCTTC